A selection of T cell receptor beta chains follows, all from one sample in a study of naive and memory T cell subsets. TCRdb used MiXCR to reprocess the UMI-ligation and nested PCR reads, holding one entry per CDR3 protein. The sample shows about 150,000 distinct CDR3 sequences, approximately 15% of them seen only once. The specimen sequenced was naive CD4+ T cells from blood. The receptors were sampled from a human donor in good health. The conserved cysteine and the conserved F or W are not part of the CDR3 here.

TRBV6-6 ATRGPNTEAF
TRBV7-8 ASSPRGQNTGELF
TRBV29-1 SVRPGTSGNTIY
TRBV3-1 ASSQGRFRPQH
TRBV18 ASSPGREGQPQH
TRBV7-2 ASRAGIWETQY
TRBV28 ASSKRSGTVFWTQY
TRBV28 ASSSLVTPPYNEKLF
TRBV20-1 SARQMSGRVRDTQY
TRBV10-3 AISEGGASGANVLT
TRBV21-1 AVGEGTEAF
TRBV10-3 AISGGWGTSGNNEQF
TRBV6-6 ASSIGLLRDNQPQH
TRBV24-1 ATSAGLVVENEQF
TRBV7-2 ASSLGISSSYNEQF
TRBV29-1 SVRGQTSGTDTQY
TRBV11-2 ASSLRPQETQY
TRBV4-1 ASSPRTSGRREAKNIQY
TRBV28 ASKKAVVREQY
TRBV29-1 SVERLF
TRBV20-1 SASPGTGGSMNTEAF
TRBV28 ASSLLQSLHLN
TRBV5-4 ASSLGRGNEKLF
TRBV29-1 SVGDTKTQY
TRBV11-1 ASSAGTSGNTYEQY
TRBV4-2 ASSPRPLGDKDNEQF
TRBV5-1 ASRPGLADTGELF
TRBV12-3/TRBV12-4 ASSLGTSRTYEQY
TRBV20-1 SAEPASGSSYEQY
TRBV12-3/TRBV12-4 ASSLGDRAFYEQY
TRBV12-3/TRBV12-4 ASNRQGNLNTEAF
TRBV27 ASSPPPLESSYNEQF
TRBV28 ASVPQGRGFLDTQY
TRBV4-1 ASRRGWDYGYT
TRBV4-1 ASRRTGPANTEAF
TRBV28 ASSLIVDRKNTEAF
TRBV25-1 ASSEGHGGVYEQY
TRBV27 ASSSLARDRGYNEQF
TRBV19 ASSMIHEQY
TRBV12-3/TRBV12-4 ASIPRDGLYEQY
TRBV7-2 ASSFSGTSGRSSYNEQF
TRBV7-8 ASSLGRRGTRGTYNEQF
TRBV18 ASSPPAGAGGTEAF
TRBV15 ATSRQRTGVGTQY
TRBV7-2 ASSFFAGPNTGELF
TRBV3-1 ASSRREVQETQY
TRBV28 ASGGNLNTEAF
TRBV12-3/TRBV12-4 ASSLGGSQISTQY
TRBV28 ASSLGGFAYGYT
TRBV12-5 ASGAGTGRETQY
TRBV3-1 ASSQPHNEDEQY
TRBV27 ASSRQGATGNSPLH
TRBV29-1 SVEASGGTSQLGSYNEQF